This T cell receptor beta chain is from a study of control samples from healthy donors and cancer patients. Sequencing was performed with immunoSEQ multiplex PCR; in TCRdb, only in-frame clones are kept and a portion is missing. The table has roughly 88,000 clones, more than 80% seen once. The CDR3 contains 19 residues. The J gene is TRBJ2-7, the V gene TRBV21-1; TRBD1 reflects the table's D call only, with no check against the DNA. TRBV21-1 is a pseudogene locus. The source material was blood. This receptor was obtained from a man aged 18 to 29 in good health. The CDR3 nucleotides are TGTGCCAGCAGCACGTCCCGGGACAGGGTAGGAAAGAGCTCCTACGAGCAGTACTTC. This gives the protein CASSTSRDRVGKSSYEQYF.